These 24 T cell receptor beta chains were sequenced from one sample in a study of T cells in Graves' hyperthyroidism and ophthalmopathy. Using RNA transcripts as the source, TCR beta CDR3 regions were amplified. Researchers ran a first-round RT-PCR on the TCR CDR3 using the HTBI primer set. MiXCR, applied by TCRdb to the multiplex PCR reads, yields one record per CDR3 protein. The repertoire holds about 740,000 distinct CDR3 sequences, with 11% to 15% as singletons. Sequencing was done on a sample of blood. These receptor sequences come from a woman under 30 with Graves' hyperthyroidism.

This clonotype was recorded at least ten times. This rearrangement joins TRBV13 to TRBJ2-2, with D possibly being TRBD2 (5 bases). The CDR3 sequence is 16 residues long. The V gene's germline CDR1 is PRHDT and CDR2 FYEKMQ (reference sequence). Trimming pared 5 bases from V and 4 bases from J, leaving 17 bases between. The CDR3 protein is CASSPTMGAVTGELFF. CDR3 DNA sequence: TGTGCCAGCAGCCCTACTATGGGAGCGGTCACCGGGGAGCTGTTTTTT.

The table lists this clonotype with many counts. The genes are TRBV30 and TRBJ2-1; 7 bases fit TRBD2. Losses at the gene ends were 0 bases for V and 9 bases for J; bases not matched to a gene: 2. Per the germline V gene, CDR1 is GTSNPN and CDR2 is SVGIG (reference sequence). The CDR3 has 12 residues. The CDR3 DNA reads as TGTGCCTGGAGTGTACTAGCGAGTGAGCAGTTCTTC. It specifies CAWSVLASEQFF.

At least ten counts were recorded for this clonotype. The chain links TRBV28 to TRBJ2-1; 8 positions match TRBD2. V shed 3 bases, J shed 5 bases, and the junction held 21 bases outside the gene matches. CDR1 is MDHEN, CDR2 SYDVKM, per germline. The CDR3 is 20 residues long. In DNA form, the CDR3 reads TGTGCCAGCAGTTTGCTTCCCCCCGGGGTTAGCGGGACCCCCCACAATGAGCAGTTCTTC. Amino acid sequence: CASSLLPPGVSGTPHNEQFF.

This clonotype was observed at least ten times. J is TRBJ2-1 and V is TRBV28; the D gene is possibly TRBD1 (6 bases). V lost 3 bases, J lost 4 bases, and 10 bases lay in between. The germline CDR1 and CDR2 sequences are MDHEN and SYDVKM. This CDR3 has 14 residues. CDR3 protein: CASSFRGLYNEQFF. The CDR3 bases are TGTGCCAGCAGTTTCAGGGGTTTATACAATGAGCAGTTCTTC. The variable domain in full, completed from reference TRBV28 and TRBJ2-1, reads DVKVTQSSRYLVKRTGEKVFLECVQDMDHENMFWYRQDPGLGLRLIYFSYDVKMKEKGDIPEGYSVSREKKERFSLILESASTNQTSMYLCASSFRGLYNEQFFGPGTRLTVL.

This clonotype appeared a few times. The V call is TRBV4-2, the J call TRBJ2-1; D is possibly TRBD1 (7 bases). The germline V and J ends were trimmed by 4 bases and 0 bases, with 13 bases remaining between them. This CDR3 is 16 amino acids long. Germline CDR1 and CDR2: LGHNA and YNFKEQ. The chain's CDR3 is CASSPEGQSSYNEQFF. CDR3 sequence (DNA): TGTGCCAGCAGCCCGGAGGGACAGAGCTCCTACAATGAGCAGTTCTTC.

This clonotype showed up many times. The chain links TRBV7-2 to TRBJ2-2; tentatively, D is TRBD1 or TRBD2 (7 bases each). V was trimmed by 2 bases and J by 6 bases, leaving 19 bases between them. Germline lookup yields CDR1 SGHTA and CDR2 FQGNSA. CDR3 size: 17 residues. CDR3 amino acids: CASSLKGGGQFPGELFF. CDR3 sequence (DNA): TGTGCCAGCAGCTTAAAGGGCGGGGGACAGTTCCCCGGGGAGCTGTTTTTT.

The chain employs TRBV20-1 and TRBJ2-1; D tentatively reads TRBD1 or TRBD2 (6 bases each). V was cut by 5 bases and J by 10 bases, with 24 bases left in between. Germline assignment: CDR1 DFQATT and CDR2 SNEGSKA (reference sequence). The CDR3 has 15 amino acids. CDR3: CSASRQAGPPGEQFF. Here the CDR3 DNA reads TGCAGTGCTTCTCGACAGGCGGGACCCCCCGGGGAGCAGTTCTTC.

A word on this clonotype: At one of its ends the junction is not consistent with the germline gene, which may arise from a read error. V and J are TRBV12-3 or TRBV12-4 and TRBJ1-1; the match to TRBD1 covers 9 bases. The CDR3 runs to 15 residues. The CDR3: CASTLSGTGWTEALF. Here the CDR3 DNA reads TGTGCCAGCACCCTTTCGGGGACAGGGTGGACTGAAGCTCTCTTT.

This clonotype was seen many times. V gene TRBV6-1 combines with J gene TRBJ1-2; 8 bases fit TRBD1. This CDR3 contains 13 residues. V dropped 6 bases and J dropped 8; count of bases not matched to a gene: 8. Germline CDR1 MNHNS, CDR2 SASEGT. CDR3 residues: CASRLTGVLGYTF. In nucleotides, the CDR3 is TGTGCCAGCAGACTGACAGGGGTACTGGGCTACACCTTC.

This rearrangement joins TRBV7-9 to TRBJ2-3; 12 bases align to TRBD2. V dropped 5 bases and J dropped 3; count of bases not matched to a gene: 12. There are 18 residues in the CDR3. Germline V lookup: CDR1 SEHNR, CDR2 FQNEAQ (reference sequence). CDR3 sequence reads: CASSQVTSGRLGTDTQYF. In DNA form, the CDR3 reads TGTGCCAGCAGCCAAGTAACTAGCGGGAGGCTGGGGACAGATACGCAGTATTTT.

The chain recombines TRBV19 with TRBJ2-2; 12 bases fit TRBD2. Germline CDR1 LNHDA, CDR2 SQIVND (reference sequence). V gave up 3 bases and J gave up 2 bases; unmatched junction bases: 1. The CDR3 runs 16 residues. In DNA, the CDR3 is TGTGCCAGTAGTATTGGACTAGCGGGAAACACCGGGGAGCTGTTTTTT. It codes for CASSIGLAGNTGELFF.

DNA of the CDR3: TGTGCCAGCAGTGATGTTCGGGGACAGGGGGCGCGGGACGGCAATCAGCCCCAGCATTTT. Translated: CASSDVRGQGARDGNQPQHF. The J gene is TRBJ1-5, the V gene TRBV28; 12 bases map to TRBD1. The CDR3 has 20 amino acids. Germline V gene data show CDR1 as MDHEN and CDR2 as SYDVKM. With V trimmed by 5 bases and J by 2 bases, 16 bases remained unmatched.

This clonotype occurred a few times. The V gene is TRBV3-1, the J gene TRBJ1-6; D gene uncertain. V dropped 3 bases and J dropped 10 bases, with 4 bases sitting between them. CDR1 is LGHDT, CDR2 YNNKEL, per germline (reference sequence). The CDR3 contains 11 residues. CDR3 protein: CASSHGSPLHF. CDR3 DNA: TGTGCCAGCAGCCATGGGTCACCCCTCCACTTT.

CDR3 DNA sequence: TGTGCCAGCAGTGGACTAGCGGGAGTCCCGCAGTATTTT. This translates into CASSGLAGVPQYF. V and J are TRBV6-2 or TRBV6-3 and TRBJ2-3, with 13 nucleotides matching TRBD2. Germline lookup yields CDR1 MNHEY and CDR2 SVGEGT. The J segment lost 10 bases and the V segment lost 5 bases, leaving 3 bases of the junction unmatched. This CDR3 comprises 13 residues.

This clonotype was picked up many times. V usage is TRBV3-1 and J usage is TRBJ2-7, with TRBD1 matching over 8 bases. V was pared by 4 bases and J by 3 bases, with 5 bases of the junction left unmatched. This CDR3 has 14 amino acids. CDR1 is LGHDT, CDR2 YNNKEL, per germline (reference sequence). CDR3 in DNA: TGTGCCAGCAGCCTCAGAGACAGGGGCTACGAGCAGTACTTC. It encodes CASSLRDRGYEQYF.

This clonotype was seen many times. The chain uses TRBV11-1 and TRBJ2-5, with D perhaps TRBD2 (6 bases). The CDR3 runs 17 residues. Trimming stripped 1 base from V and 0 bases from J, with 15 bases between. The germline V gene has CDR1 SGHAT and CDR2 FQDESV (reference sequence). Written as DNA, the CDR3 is TGTGCCAGCAGCTTAGTATCTCGGGCGGGATACCAAGAGACCCAGTACTTC. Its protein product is CASSLVSRAGYQETQYF.

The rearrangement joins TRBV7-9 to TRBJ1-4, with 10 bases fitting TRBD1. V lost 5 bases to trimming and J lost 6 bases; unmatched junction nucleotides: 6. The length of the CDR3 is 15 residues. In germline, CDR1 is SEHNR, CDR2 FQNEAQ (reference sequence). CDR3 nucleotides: TGTGCCAGCAGCCGTGTCGGGACAGGGGATGAAAAACTGTTTTTT. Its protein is CASSRVGTGDEKLFF.

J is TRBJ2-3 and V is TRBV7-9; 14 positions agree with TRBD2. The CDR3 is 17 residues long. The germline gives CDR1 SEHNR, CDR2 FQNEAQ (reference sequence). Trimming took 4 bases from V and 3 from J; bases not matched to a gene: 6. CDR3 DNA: TGTGCCAGCAGCTCCGGACTAGCGGGAGGCCTAACAGATACGCAGTATTTT. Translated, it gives CASSSGLAGGLTDTQYF.

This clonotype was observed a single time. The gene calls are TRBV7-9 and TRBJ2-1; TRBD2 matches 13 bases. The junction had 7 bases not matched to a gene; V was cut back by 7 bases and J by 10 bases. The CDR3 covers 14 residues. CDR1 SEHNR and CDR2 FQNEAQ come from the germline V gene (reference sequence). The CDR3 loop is CASTRTSGSYEQFF. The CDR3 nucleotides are TGTGCCAGCACCCGGACTAGCGGGAGTTACGAGCAGTTCTTC.

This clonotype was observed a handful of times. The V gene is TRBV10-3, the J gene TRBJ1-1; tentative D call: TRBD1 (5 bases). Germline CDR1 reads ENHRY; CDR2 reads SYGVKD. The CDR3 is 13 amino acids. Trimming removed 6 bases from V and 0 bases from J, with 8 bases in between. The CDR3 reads CAISRELNTEAFF. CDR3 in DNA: TGTGCCATCAGCAGGGAATTGAACACTGAAGCTTTCTTT.

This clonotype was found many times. CDR3: CASSLRSVSVSSSYEQYF. In DNA, the CDR3 is TGTGCCAGCAGCTTACGGTCCGTCTCGGTCTCCAGCTCCTACGAGCAGTACTTC. V usage is TRBV7-9 and J usage is TRBJ2-7, with D uncertain. Germline loops: CDR1 SEHNR, CDR2 FQNEAQ (reference sequence). The CDR3 consists of 18 residues. V was trimmed by 2 bases and J by 0 bases, leaving 20 bases between them.

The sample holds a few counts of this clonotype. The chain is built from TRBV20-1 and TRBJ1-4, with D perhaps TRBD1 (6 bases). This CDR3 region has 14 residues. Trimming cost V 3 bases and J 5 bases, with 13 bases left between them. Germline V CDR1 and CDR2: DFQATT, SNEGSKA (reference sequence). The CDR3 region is CSARHRAGNEKLFF. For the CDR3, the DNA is TGCAGTGCTAGGCACAGGGCTGGAAATGAAAAACTGTTTTTT.

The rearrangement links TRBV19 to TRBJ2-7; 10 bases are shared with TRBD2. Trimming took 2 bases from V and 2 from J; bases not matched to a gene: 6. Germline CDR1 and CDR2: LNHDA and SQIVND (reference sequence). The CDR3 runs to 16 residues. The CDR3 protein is CASSISGRAFTYEQYF. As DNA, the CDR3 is TGTGCCAGTAGTATAAGCGGGAGGGCCTTTACCTACGAGCAGTACTTC.

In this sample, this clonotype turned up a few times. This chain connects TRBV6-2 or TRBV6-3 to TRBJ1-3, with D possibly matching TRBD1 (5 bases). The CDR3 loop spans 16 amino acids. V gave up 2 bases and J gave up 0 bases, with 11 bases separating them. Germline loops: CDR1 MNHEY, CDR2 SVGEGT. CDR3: CASSYHSGFSGNTIYF. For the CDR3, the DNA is TGTGCCAGCAGTTACCATTCAGGGTTCTCTGGAAACACCATATATTTT.